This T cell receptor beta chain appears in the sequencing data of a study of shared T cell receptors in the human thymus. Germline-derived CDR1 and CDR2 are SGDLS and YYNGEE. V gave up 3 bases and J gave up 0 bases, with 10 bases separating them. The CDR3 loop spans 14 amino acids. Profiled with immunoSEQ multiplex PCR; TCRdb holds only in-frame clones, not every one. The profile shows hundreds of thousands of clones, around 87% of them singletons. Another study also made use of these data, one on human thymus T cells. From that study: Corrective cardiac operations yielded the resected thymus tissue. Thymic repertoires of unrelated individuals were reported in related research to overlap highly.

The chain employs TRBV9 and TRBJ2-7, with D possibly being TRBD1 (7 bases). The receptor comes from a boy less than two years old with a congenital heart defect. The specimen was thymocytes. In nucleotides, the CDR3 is TGTGCCAGCAGCGGGGGGGACAGCTCCTACGAGCAGTACTTC. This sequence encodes CASSGGDSSYEQYF. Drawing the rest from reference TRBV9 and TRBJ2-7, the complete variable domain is DSGVTQTPKHLITATGQRVTLRCSPRSGDLSVYWYQQSLDQGLQFLIQYYNGEERAKGNILERFSAQQFPDLHSELNLSSLELGDSALYFCASSGGDSSYEQYFGPGTRLTVT.